This T cell receptor (beta chain) was obtained from a study of CD8 T cells in ankylosing spondylitis. Quantitative 5'-RACE was performed with molecular barcodes, and it yielded the TCR beta libraries. TCRdb reanalysed the 5' RACE reads using MiXCR and keeps one entry per CDR3 protein. The repertoire holds about 400,000 distinct CDR3 sequences, with about 20% as singletons. Study-level points and caveats: Seemingly distinctive of ankylosing spondylitis blood was a TCR beta motif formed by eight highly homologous variants. Significantly higher representation of disease-linked clones was reported for matched ankylosing spondylitis synovial fluid.

As for this clonotype: What it binds is unknown.

The source of this sequence is a male donor with ankylosing spondylitis or in good health (not recorded which). Sequenced input: blood, either unsorted or a sorted T cell fraction (not recorded which).

In DNA form, the CDR3 reads TGTGCCACCAGGGACGAGCAAGAGACCCAGTACTTC. Translated, it gives CATRDEQETQYF. This chain links TRBV15 with TRBJ2-5; D gene uncertain. CDR3 size: 12 residues. Germline V gives CDR1 LNHNV, CDR2 YYDKDF (reference sequence). The V gene lost 6 bases and the J gene lost 2 bases, with 7 bases spanning the gap.